What follows are 8 T cell receptor beta chains derived from one specimen sequenced in a study of cytomegalovirus exposure and HLA in healthy donors. Primers included in the PCR were 60 Vbeta and 13 Jbeta primers. Profiled with immunoSEQ multiplex PCR; TCRdb holds only in-frame clones, not every one. The table counts 75,000 to 90,000 clones; 1.5% lies in the top ten. The source material was PBMCs. Source of these receptors: an older woman in good health and CMV-seronegative.

The V gene is TRBV4-1, the J gene TRBJ1-5; the match to TRBD1 covers 7 bases. The CDR3 has 15 amino acids. The J segment lost 2 bases and the V segment lost 4 bases, leaving 5 bases of the junction unmatched. The V gene's germline CDR1 is MGHRA and CDR2 YSYEKL. CDR3 loop: CASSPSDRGNQPQHF. The CDR3 region has the DNA TGCGCCAGCAGCCCTTCAGACAGGGGCAATCAGCCCCAGCATTTT.

J is TRBJ2-2 and V is TRBV6-5; D is uncertain. The CDR3 has 14 residues. Germline V CDR1 and CDR2: MNHEY, SVGAGI. Trimming took off 3 bases at V and 3 bases at J, with 8 bases between the two ends. The CDR3 spells CASSYGEDTGELFF. CDR3 in DNA: TGTGCCAGCAGTTATGGAGAGGACACCGGGGAGCTGTTTTTT.

This chain uses TRBV30 with TRBJ1-4; D perhaps matches TRBD1 (6 bases). V was cut by 5 bases and J by 3 bases, with 13 bases left in between. In germline, CDR1 is GTSNPN, CDR2 SVGIG (reference sequence). The CDR3 is made up of 14 amino acids. Written as DNA, the CDR3 is TGTGCCTGGGGGAGGGGACAAGCTAATGAAAAACTGTTTTTT. It specifies CAWGRGQANEKLFF.

V is TRBV9 and J is TRBJ2-2, with D maybe TRBD2 (6 bases). Germline assignment: CDR1 SGDLS and CDR2 YYNGEE. Trimming stripped 0 bases from V and 3 bases from J, with 12 bases between. The CDR3 spans 16 residues. This chain's CDR3 is CASSVAAGDYTGELFF. CDR3 coding DNA: TGTGCCAGCAGCGTAGCTGCTGGGGACTACACCGGGGAGCTGTTTTTT.

The genes are TRBV28 and TRBJ1-1; D remains unclear. V lost 4 bases to trimming and J lost 4 bases, with 13 bases between them. This CDR3 has 14 amino acids. Per germline, CDR1 MDHEN and CDR2 SYDVKM. CDR3 amino acids: CASSWGGSGTEAFF. CDR3 in DNA: TGTGCCAGCAGTTGGGGTGGGAGTGGCACTGAAGCTTTCTTT.

The rearrangement uses TRBV5-4 and TRBJ2-2; D not certain. The germline V gene has CDR1 SGHNT and CDR2 YYREEE (reference sequence). V shed 2 bases and J shed 1 base, with 6 bases lying between them. This CDR3 is 14 amino acids long. The CDR3 region is CASSLDKNTGELFF. CDR3 coding DNA: TGTGCCAGCAGCTTAGACAAGAACACCGGGGAGCTGTTTTTT.

This sequence joins TRBV19 and TRBJ1-1; perhaps TRBD1 as D (6 bases). The V gene lost 6 bases and the J gene lost 5 bases, with 19 bases spanning the gap. Germline values: CDR1 LNHDA, CDR2 SQIVND (reference sequence). The CDR3 is 15 residues long. The chain's CDR3 is CASSPLNRAGTEAFF. In DNA, the CDR3 is TGTGCCAGTAGCCCCTTGAACAGGGCAGGGACTGAAGCTTTCTTT.

The chain joins TRBV27 to TRBJ2-7; a possible D gene is TRBD2 (6 bases). The germline V gene has CDR1 MNHEY and CDR2 SMNVEV (reference sequence). Trimming cost V 5 bases and J 4 bases, with 15 bases left between them. This CDR3 has 14 amino acids. The CDR3 DNA is TGTGCCAGCAGTATCCACAAACGGGGGTACGAGCAGTACTTC. Its translation is CASSIHKRGYEQYF.